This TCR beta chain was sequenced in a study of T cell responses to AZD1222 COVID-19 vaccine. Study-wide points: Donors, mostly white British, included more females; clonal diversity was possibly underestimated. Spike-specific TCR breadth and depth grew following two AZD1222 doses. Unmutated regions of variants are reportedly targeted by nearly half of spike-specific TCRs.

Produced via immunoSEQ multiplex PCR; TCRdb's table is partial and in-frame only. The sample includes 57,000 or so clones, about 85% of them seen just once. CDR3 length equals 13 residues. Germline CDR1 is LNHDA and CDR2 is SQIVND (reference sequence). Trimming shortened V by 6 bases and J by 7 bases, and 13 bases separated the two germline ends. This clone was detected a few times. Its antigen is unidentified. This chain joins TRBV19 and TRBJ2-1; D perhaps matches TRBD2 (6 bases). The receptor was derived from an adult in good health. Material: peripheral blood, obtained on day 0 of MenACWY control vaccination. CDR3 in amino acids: CASSGWGVNEQFF. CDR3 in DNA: TGTGCCAGTAGCGGGTGGGGGGTGAATGAGCAGTTCTTC.